Presented here are 31 T cell receptor beta chains from one specimen sequenced in a study of blood T cell repertoires in COVID-19. TCRdb's copy holds only in-frame clones and misses some; the assay was immunoSEQ multiplex PCR. The sample comprises about 360,000 clones, around 87% of which are singletons, and less than 3.5% rests with the top ten. Sequencing was carried out using peripheral blood. The source is a human donor in a cohort sampled during active COVID-19.

This sequence joins TRBV18 and TRBJ2-5; 11 bases align to TRBD2. The V gene's germline CDR1 is KGHSH and CDR2 LQKENI. With 6 bases clipped from V and 3 bases from J, the junction kept 6 bases outside the gene matches. The CDR3 sequence is 15 residues long. CDR3 region: CASSPTSGGKETQYF. DNA for the CDR3: TGTGCCAGCTCCCCTACTAGCGGGGGAAAAGAGACCCAGTACTTC.

The J gene is TRBJ1-5, the V gene TRBV19; unclear D gene. The CDR3 sequence is 15 residues long. Trimming shortened V by 3 bases and J by 3 bases, and 12 bases separated the two germline ends. Germline-derived CDR1 and CDR2 are LNHDA and SQIVND (reference sequence). CDR3 in amino acids: CASSIGSEFNQPQHF. CDR3 DNA: TGTGCCAGTAGTATCGGTTCCGAGTTCAATCAGCCCCAGCATTTT.

The V gene is TRBV3-1 (or the pseudogene TRBV3-2), the J gene TRBJ1-4; the D is unclear. Germline V gene lookup returns CDR1 LGHDT and CDR2 YNNKEL (reference sequence). The CDR3 consists of 16 residues. V was cut by 1 base and J by 8 bases, with 17 bases left in between. CDR3: CASSQGAAREGEKLFF. The CDR3 DNA follows: TGTGCCAGCAGCCAAGGAGCTGCGCGGGAAGGGGAAAAACTGTTTTTT.

The chain employs TRBV5-5 and TRBJ2-3; 7 nucleotides match TRBD2. With 0 bases clipped from V and 5 bases from J, the junction kept 6 bases outside the gene matches. This CDR3 is built from 15 residues. Per germline, CDR1 SGHKS and CDR2 YYEKEE (reference sequence). The CDR3 sequence is CASSLESREVDTQYF. The CDR3 DNA sequence: TGTGCCAGCAGCTTGGAATCCCGGGAGGTAGATACGCAGTATTTT.

The rearrangement joins TRBV10-3 to TRBJ2-3; possible D gene TRBD1, 6 bases. V lost 4 bases, J lost 0 bases, and 8 bases lay in between. The CDR3 totals 14 residues. Germline CDR1 is ENHRY and CDR2 is SYGVKD. CDR3 amino acids: CAISGTASTDTQYF. For the CDR3, the DNA is TGTGCCATCAGTGGGACAGCTAGCACAGATACGCAGTATTTT.

The V gene is TRBV19, the J gene TRBJ2-3; 8 bases match TRBD2. With 5 bases clipped from V and 2 bases from J, the junction kept 9 bases outside the gene matches. The length of the CDR3 is 16 residues. Germline loops: CDR1 LNHDA, CDR2 SQIVND (reference sequence). The CDR3 region has the DNA TGTGCCAGTAGTCGGTCTAGCGGGCCCCCCACAGATACGCAGTATTTT. It is translated as CASSRSSGPPTDTQYF.

This chain links TRBV27 with TRBJ2-1, with TRBD1 identical over 10 bases. Losses at the gene ends were 0 bases for V and 10 bases for J; bases not matched to a gene: 9. CDR1 and CDR2 (germline): MNHEY, SMNVEV (reference sequence). The CDR3 is 16 amino acids. This CDR3 is CASSLSLGQGMVEQFF. The CDR3 DNA reads TGTGCCAGCAGTTTATCGCTGGGACAGGGGATGGTCGAGCAGTTCTTC.

The chain employs TRBV19 and TRBJ1-4; 8 bases are a match to TRBD1. The junction had 16 bases not matched to a gene; V was cut back by 5 bases and J by 8 bases. Per germline, CDR1 LNHDA and CDR2 SQIVND (reference sequence). This CDR3 is 17 amino acids long. The CDR3: CASSQGQGPRRDEKLFF. CDR3 sequence (DNA): TGTGCCAGTAGTCAAGGACAGGGTCCTCGTCGGGACGAAAAACTGTTTTTT.

The rearrangement uses TRBV19 and TRBJ2-3; TRBD1 matches at 7 bases. The CDR3 has 16 residues. The germline CDR1 and CDR2 sequences are LNHDA and SQIVND (reference sequence). V was pared by 7 bases and J by 2 bases, with 12 bases of the junction left unmatched. The CDR3 here is CASTERHDRATDTQYF. The CDR3 coding sequence is TGTGCCAGTACCGAGAGACACGACAGGGCCACAGATACGCAGTATTTT.

The chain recombines TRBV2 with TRBJ1-1; 7 nucleotides agree with TRBD1. The germline CDR1 and CDR2 sequences are SNHLY and FYNNEI. V shed 3 bases, J shed 8 bases, and the junction held 3 bases outside the gene matches. The CDR3 has 12 amino acids. CDR3 amino acids: CASSDSGGEAFF. The CDR3 nucleotides read TGTGCCAGCAGTGATTCAGGGGGAGAAGCTTTCTTT.

The chain has TRBV21-1 and TRBJ2-5; the D call TRBD2 from the table was never checked on the DNA. TRBV21-1 corresponds to a pseudogene. The CDR3 runs 11 residues. The CDR3 region has the DNA TGTGCCAGCAGCGCGAGAGAGACCCAGTACTTC. Protein: CASSARETQYF.

This clone showed up just a few times. The rearrangement uses TRBV7-9 and TRBJ2-3; D possibly corresponds to TRBD2 (6 bases). This CDR3 is built from 17 residues. The V end was cut by 6 bases, the J end by 0 bases, with 19 bases between. From germline, CDR1 is SEHNR and CDR2 FQNEAQ (reference sequence). In DNA form, the CDR3 reads TGTGCCAGCAGAAGGGGTGGGGGGACCTCTAGCACAGATACGCAGTATTTT. Its protein product is CASRRGGGTSSTDTQYF. The full variable domain, with the rest looked up from reference TRBV7-9 and TRBJ2-3, is DTGVSQNPRHKITKRGQNVTFRCDPISEHNRLYWYRQTLGQGPEFLTYFQNEAQLEKSRLLSDRFSAERPKGSFSTLEIQRTEQGDSAMYLCASRRGGGTSSTDTQYFGPGTRLTVL.

This rearrangement joins TRBV11-3 to TRBJ1-3; unclear D gene. The length of the CDR3 is 15 residues. From germline, CDR1 is SGHNT and CDR2 YENEEA. V dropped 5 bases and J dropped 1 base, with 12 bases sitting between them. This chain's CDR3 is CASSTGSESGNTIYF. In DNA form, the CDR3 reads TGTGCCAGCAGCACGGGGTCGGAGTCTGGAAACACCATATATTTT.

Worth noting for this clone: One end of the junction fails to match germline, which may point to a read error. The V and J genes are TRBV30 and TRBJ2-7; 7 bases align to TRBD2. Germline V lookup: CDR1 GTSNPN, CDR2 SVGIG (reference sequence). This CDR3 contains 11 residues. CDR3 amino acids: CAWSVLWGGFF. In DNA, the CDR3 is TGTGCCTGGAGTGTACTCTGGGGGGGGTTCTTC.

The chain combines TRBV15 with TRBJ1-5; no firm D call. The germline V and J ends were trimmed by 0 bases and 4 bases, with 13 bases remaining between them. This CDR3 contains 16 residues. The V gene's germline CDR1 is LNHNV and CDR2 YYDKDF (reference sequence). CDR3 DNA sequence: TGTGCCACCAGCAGAGATCAGTACAGCAAAAATCAGCCCCAGCATTTT. Its translation is CATSRDQYSKNQPQHF.

Of note for this clone: Compared with germline, one end of the junction differs, possibly owing to a read error. This chain uses TRBV7-3 with TRBJ1-1; TRBD1 might be the D (5 bases). Germline V gene data show CDR1 as SGHTA and CDR2 as FQGTGA. This CDR3 has 13 residues. CDR3 region: CASSVGLKTEAFF. CDR3 DNA: TGTGCCAGCAGCGTGGGACTGAAGACTGAAGCTTTCTTT.

This chain joins TRBV7-3 and TRBJ2-3; D is perhaps TRBD2 (5 bases). Deletions cut 2 bases from V and 2 bases from J, with 8 bases between. Per germline, CDR1 SGHTA and CDR2 FQGTGA. The length of the CDR3 is 14 residues. The CDR3 nucleotides read TGTGCCAGCAGCTTACGGGATTCCACAGATACGCAGTATTTT. Translation gives CASSLRDSTDTQYF.

This clone was seen a few times. This sequence joins TRBV18 and TRBJ2-7; D perhaps matches TRBD1 (6 bases). V was cut by 5 bases and J by 6 bases, with 11 bases left in between. Germline V CDR1 and CDR2: KGHSH, LQKENI. The CDR3 extends over 12 amino acids. The CDR3 nucleotides read TGTGCCAGCTCAGGGGGCGAGGGCGAGCAGTACTTC. Encoded protein: CASSGGEGEQYF.

The rearrangement uses TRBV2 and TRBJ2-2; 10 bases are a match to TRBD2. The germline CDR1 and CDR2 sequences are SNHLY and FYNNEI. This CDR3 region has 15 residues. With 4 bases clipped from V and 4 bases from J, the junction kept 3 bases outside the gene matches. The CDR3 nucleotides read TGTGCCAGCAGTGGAGCGGGAGGGCGCACCGGGGAGCTGTTTTTT. Encoded protein: CASSGAGGRTGELFF.

This chain connects TRBV6-5 to TRBJ2-1, with TRBD2 matching over 11 bases. This CDR3 comprises 15 residues. Germline assignment: CDR1 MNHEY and CDR2 SVGAGI. Trimming at V came to 6 bases and at J to 1 base, leaving 2 bases not matched to a gene. CDR3 residues: CASRLAGGSYNEQFF. For the CDR3, the DNA is TGTGCCAGCAGGCTAGCGGGAGGATCCTACAATGAGCAGTTCTTC.

The gene calls are TRBV5-1 and TRBJ1-6, with D tentatively TRBD1 (6 bases). Deletions cut 4 bases from V and 6 bases from J, with 14 bases between. CDR1 SGHRS and CDR2 YFSETQ come from the germline V gene. The CDR3 runs to 15 residues. The CDR3 reads CASSLMTGTNSPLHF. The CDR3 DNA is TGCGCCAGCAGCCTAATGACAGGAACTAATTCACCCCTCCACTTT.

The gene calls are TRBV20-1 and TRBJ1-5; D not resolved. The CDR3 is made up of 13 amino acids. V lost 3 bases and J 0 bases, leaving 6 bases between the germline ends. In germline, CDR1 is DFQATT, CDR2 SNEGSKA (reference sequence). The CDR3 DNA reads as TGCAGTGCTAGTCAGGATAGCAATCAGCCCCAGCATTTT. Its translation is CSASQDSNQPQHF.

This chain uses TRBV15 with TRBJ2-1; 10 bases match TRBD2. This CDR3 has 16 residues. Germline V CDR1 and CDR2: LNHNV, YYDKDF (reference sequence). V was clipped by 1 base and J by 9 bases; unmatched bases: 9. The CDR3 region has the DNA TGTGCCACCAGCAGAGCCGGCCTAGCGGGAGTAGGTGAGCAGTTCTTC. Its protein product is CATSRAGLAGVGEQFF.

The CDR3 region is CASSQGGQQETQYF. CDR3 in DNA: TGTGCCAGCAGCCAGGGGGGACAGCAAGAGACCCAGTACTTC. This chain links TRBV4-2 with TRBJ2-5; perhaps TRBD1 as D (7 bases). V was pared by 3 bases and J by 2 bases, with 10 bases between. Germline lookup yields CDR1 LGHNA and CDR2 YNFKEQ. This CDR3 comprises 14 residues.

The rearrangement joins TRBV7-9 to TRBJ1-1, with D perhaps matching TRBD1 (6 bases). The V end lost 5 bases, the J end lost 5 bases, and 15 bases lay between the germline ends. The CDR3 is 14 residues long. CDR1 and CDR2 (germline): SEHNR, FQNEAQ (reference sequence). CDR3 DNA: TGTGCCAGCAGCCGATCTACAGGGTTGACTGAAGCTTTCTTT. Translating gives CASSRSTGLTEAFF.

This chain connects TRBV3-1 (or the pseudogene TRBV3-2) to TRBJ1-1; D remains unclear. CDR1 and CDR2 (germline): LGHDT, YNNKEL (reference sequence). The CDR3 covers 12 residues. The V and J ends lost 1 base and 8 bases respectively, with 8 bases between them. The DNA for the CDR3 is TGTGCCAGCAGCCAAGCTCCCCGGGAAGCTTTCTTT. Amino acids: CASSQAPREAFF.

This clone was seen only once. This chain links TRBV12-3 or TRBV12-4 with TRBJ1-2, with D possibly matching TRBD1 (5 bases). V was pared by 1 base and J by 7 bases, with 10 bases between. The CDR3 extends over 13 amino acids. CDR3 residues: CASSLGQGLGYTF. CDR3 nucleotide sequence: TGTGCCAGCAGTTTAGGCCAGGGCCTTGGCTACACCTTC.

This clone showed up just once. The chain recombines TRBV7-9 with TRBJ1-1, with no clear D. Germline V lookup: CDR1 SEHNR, CDR2 FQNEAQ (reference sequence). The CDR3 sequence is 14 residues long. The V end was cut by 4 bases, the J end by 4 bases, with 13 bases between. In nucleotides, the CDR3 is TGTGCCAGCAGCTCCCCTGGTCGGGGCACTGAAGCTTTCTTT. Translation: CASSSPGRGTEAFF.

The chain recombines TRBV4-1 with TRBJ2-5, with D perhaps TRBD2 (6 bases). V gave up 3 bases and J gave up 0 bases, with 14 bases separating them. In germline, CDR1 is MGHRA, CDR2 YSYEKL. The CDR3 runs 16 residues. CDR3: CASSQEGLEYQETQYF. CDR3 in DNA: TGCGCCAGCAGCCAGGAGGGCCTGGAGTACCAAGAGACCCAGTACTTC.

The J gene is TRBJ1-3, the V gene TRBV30; the D gene is possibly TRBD1 (6 bases). The V end lost 4 bases, the J end lost 0 bases, and 13 bases lay between the germline ends. The CDR3 runs to 15 residues. Germline-derived CDR1 and CDR2 are GTSNPN and SVGIG (reference sequence). The CDR3 sequence is CAWNRGGGSGNTIYF. The CDR3 DNA is TGTGCCTGGAACCGAGGGGGGGGCTCTGGAAACACCATATATTTT.

There are a few counts of this clone. The chain couples TRBV24-1 to TRBJ2-7, with D hard to call. This CDR3 spans 15 amino acids. With 3 bases removed from V and 0 bases from J, the gap between germline ends came to 11 bases. The germline V gene has CDR1 KGHDR and CDR2 SFDVKD. The CDR3 DNA follows: TGTGCCACCAGTGATCCCTACAGAATCTCCTACGAGCAGTACTTC. It is translated as CATSDPYRISYEQYF.